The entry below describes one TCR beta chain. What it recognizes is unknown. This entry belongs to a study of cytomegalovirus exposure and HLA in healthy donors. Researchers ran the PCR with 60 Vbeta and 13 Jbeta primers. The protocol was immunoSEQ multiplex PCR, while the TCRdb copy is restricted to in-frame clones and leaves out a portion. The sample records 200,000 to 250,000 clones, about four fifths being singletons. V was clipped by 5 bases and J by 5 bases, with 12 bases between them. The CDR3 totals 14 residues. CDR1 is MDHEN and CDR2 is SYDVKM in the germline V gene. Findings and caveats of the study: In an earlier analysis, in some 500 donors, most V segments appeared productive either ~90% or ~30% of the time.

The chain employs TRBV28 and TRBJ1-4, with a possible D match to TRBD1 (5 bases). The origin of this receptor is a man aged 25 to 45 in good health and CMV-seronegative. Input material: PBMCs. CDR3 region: CASSSGAENEKLFF. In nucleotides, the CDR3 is TGTGCCAGCAGTAGTGGGGCCGAGAATGAAAAACTGTTTTTT.